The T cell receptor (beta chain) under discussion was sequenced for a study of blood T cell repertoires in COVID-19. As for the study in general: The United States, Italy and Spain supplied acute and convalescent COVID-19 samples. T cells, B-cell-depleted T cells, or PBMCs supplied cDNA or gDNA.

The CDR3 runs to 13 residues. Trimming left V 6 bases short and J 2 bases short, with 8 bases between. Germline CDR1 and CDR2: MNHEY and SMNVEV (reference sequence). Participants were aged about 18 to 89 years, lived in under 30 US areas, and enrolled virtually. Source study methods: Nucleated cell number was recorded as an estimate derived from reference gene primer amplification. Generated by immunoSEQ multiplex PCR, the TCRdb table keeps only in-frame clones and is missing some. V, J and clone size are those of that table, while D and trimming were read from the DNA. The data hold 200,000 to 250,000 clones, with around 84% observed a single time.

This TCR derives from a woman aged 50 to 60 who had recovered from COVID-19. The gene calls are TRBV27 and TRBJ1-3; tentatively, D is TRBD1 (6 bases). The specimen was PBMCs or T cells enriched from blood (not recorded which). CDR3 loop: CASRRTAGNTIYF. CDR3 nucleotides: TGTGCCAGCAGGAGGACAGCTGGAAACACCATATATTTT.